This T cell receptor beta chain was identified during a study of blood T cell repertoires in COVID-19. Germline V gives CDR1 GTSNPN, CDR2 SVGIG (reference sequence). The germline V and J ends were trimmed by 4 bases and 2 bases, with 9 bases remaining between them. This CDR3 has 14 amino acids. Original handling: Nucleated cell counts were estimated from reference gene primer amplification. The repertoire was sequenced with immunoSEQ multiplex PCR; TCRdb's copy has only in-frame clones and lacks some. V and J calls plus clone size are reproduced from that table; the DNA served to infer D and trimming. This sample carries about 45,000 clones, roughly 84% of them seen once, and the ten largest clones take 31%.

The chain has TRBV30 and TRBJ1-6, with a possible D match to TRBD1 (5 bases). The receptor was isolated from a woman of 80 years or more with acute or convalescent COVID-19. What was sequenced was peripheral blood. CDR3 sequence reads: CAWTETAYNSPLHF. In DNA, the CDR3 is TGTGCCTGGACAGAGACAGCCTATAATTCACCCCTCCACTTT.